This TCR beta chain was sequenced for a study of T cells in Graves' hyperthyroidism and ophthalmopathy. Study-wide background: Sampling of peripheral blood happened at initial diagnosis, prior to any treatment.

V was trimmed by 8 bases and J by 2 bases, leaving 11 bases between them. CDR3 length equals 13 residues. The germline gives CDR1 MNHNS, CDR2 SASEGT. This clonotype has a handful of counts. What was amplified from RNA transcripts were TCR beta CDR3 regions. The HTBI primer set was used in a first-round RT-PCR of the TCR CDR3. TCRdb recomputed calls from the multiplex PCR reads with MiXCR, one row per CDR3 protein. The table includes hundreds of thousands of distinct CDR3 sequences, about a sixth detected once. The V and J genes are TRBV6-1 and TRBJ2-3; no firm D call. The clonotype originates from a woman aged 40-49 years with Graves' ophthalmopathy. Sequencing input: blood. The CDR3 DNA follows: TGTGCCAGCTCCAATAGGGACACAGATACGCAGTATTTT. It translates to CASSNRDTDTQYF.